Below, 27 T cell receptor beta chains from the same sample are listed, as sequenced in a study of blood T cell repertoires in COVID-19. The data were produced by immunoSEQ multiplex PCR, yet TCRdb's version contains in-frame clones alone and is incomplete. Among roughly 250,000 clones listed, around 82% were seen once. Sequenced sample: peripheral blood. Source of these receptors: an elderly woman with active or convalescent COVID-19.

J is TRBJ2-1 and V is TRBV14; 13 bases match TRBD2. Germline trimming cut 2 bases from V and 9 bases from J; bases unmatched to any gene: 10. The CDR3 sequence is 17 residues long. Germline-derived CDR1 and CDR2 are SGHDN and FVKESK. The CDR3 nucleotides are TGTGCCAGCAGCCAAAGCCCCGGACTAGCGGGGGCAGGTGAGCAGTTCTTC. Protein sequence: CASSQSPGLAGAGEQFF.

This clone was counted only a few times. The chain joins TRBV9 to TRBJ2-1; TRBD2 matches 8 bases. The CDR3 is made up of 17 amino acids. The V gene end was trimmed by 1 base and the J gene end by 4 bases; junction bases not matched to a gene: 10. From germline, CDR1 is SGDLS and CDR2 YYNGEE. CDR3 loop: CASSVSKTSGYYNEQFF. In DNA, the CDR3 is TGTGCCAGCAGCGTATCGAAAACTAGCGGATATTACAATGAGCAGTTCTTC.

V gene TRBV5-1 combines with J gene TRBJ1-2, with D possibly TRBD1 on 6 matching bases. The CDR3 spans 16 residues. V was clipped by 1 base and J by 4 bases, with 17 bases between them. Germline V gene sequence: CDR1 SGHRS, CDR2 YFSETQ. In DNA form, the CDR3 reads TGCGCCAGCAGCTTGAACCCAGGGACAAACAGCTATGGCTACACCTTC. Translation gives CASSLNPGTNSYGYTF.

This clone was detected only once. The chain has TRBV7-2 and TRBJ2-3; TRBD1 aligns across 11 bases. The junction had 15 bases not matched to a gene; V was cut back by 4 bases and J by 3 bases. This CDR3 is built from 19 residues. Germline loops: CDR1 SGHTA, CDR2 FQGNSA. Here the CDR3 DNA reads TGTGCCAGCAGCTCCCGGACAGGGGGCGCTAATTTAGGAACAGATACGCAGTATTTT. Its protein product is CASSSRTGGANLGTDTQYF.

This sequence joins TRBV24-1 and TRBJ2-7, with 12 bases that match TRBD2. The CDR3 totals 18 residues. The V gene's germline CDR1 is KGHDR and CDR2 SFDVKD. V lost 2 bases and J lost 7; bases outside the gene matches: 14. For the CDR3, the DNA is TGTGCCACCAGTGATTCGACTAGCGGGGGCCATGGGCCTGGAGAGCAGTACTTC. This sequence encodes CATSDSTSGGHGPGEQYF.

This chain links TRBV5-1 with TRBJ1-3; D not resolved. V was pared by 0 bases and J by 0 bases, with 13 bases between. Germline V gives CDR1 SGHRS, CDR2 YFSETQ. The CDR3 extends over 17 amino acids. The CDR3 sequence is CASSLGEELHSGNTIYF. CDR3 coding DNA: TGCGCCAGCAGCTTGGGGGAGGAACTCCACTCTGGAAACACCATATATTTT.

This chain joins TRBV11-2 and TRBJ2-3; D possibly corresponds to TRBD2 (5 bases). Trimming shortened V by 7 bases and J by 2 bases, and 13 bases separated the two germline ends. The CDR3 consists of 14 residues. Germline V gives CDR1 SGHAT, CDR2 FQNNGV. CDR3 in amino acids: CASTRGQPTDTQYF. The CDR3 DNA is TGTGCCAGCACACGAGGGCAGCCCACAGATACGCAGTATTTT. The full variable domain, in which reference TRBV11-2 and TRBJ2-3 provide the parts outside the CDR3, is EAGVAQSPRYKIIEKRQSVAFWCNPISGHATLYWYQQILGQGPKLLIQFQNNGVVDDSQLPKDRFSAERLKGVDSTLKIQPAKLEDSAVYLCASTRGQPTDTQYFGPGTRLTVL.

This clone was counted a single time. This chain joins TRBV2 and TRBJ1-2; no clear D gene. This CDR3 contains 14 residues. Trimming took 2 bases from V and 5 from J, leaving 12 bases between them. Germline-derived CDR1 and CDR2 are SNHLY and FYNNEI. CDR3 sequence (DNA): TGTGCCAGCAGTGAAAATGTCGGGGTGTATGGCTACACCTTC. This sequence encodes CASSENVGVYGYTF.

As DNA, the CDR3 is TGTGCCAGTAGTACCGCCCTCCAGGGAAACTATGGCTACACCTTC. This gives the protein CASSTALQGNYGYTF. The chain has TRBV19 and TRBJ1-2; a possible D gene is TRBD1 (5 bases). CDR1 LNHDA and CDR2 SQIVND come from the germline V gene (reference sequence). CDR3 length: 15 residues. The germline V and J ends were trimmed by 4 bases and 2 bases, with 14 bases remaining between them.

J is TRBJ2-1 and V is TRBV2; tentative D call: TRBD2 (5 bases). The germline V gene encodes CDR1 SNHLY and CDR2 FYNNEI. The CDR3 consists of 15 residues. V was pared by 2 bases and J by 2 bases, with 10 bases between. CDR3 amino acids: CASSELAGTYNEQFF. The DNA for the CDR3 is TGTGCCAGCAGTGAACTAGCCGGGACCTACAATGAGCAGTTCTTC.

V usage is TRBV2 and J usage is TRBJ2-1, with TRBD1 matching 8 bases. The J segment lost 4 bases and the V segment lost 5 bases, leaving 7 bases of the junction unmatched. The CDR3 spans 15 residues. Germline V gene lookup returns CDR1 SNHLY and CDR2 FYNNEI. CDR3 residues: CASSLDRVGYNEQFF. As DNA, the CDR3 is TGTGCCAGCAGTCTGGACAGGGTGGGATACAATGAGCAGTTCTTC.

The rearrangement links TRBV27 to TRBJ2-7, with D perhaps matching TRBD1 (6 bases). CDR1 is MNHEY, CDR2 SMNVEV, per germline (reference sequence). V lost 4 bases to trimming and J lost 0 bases, with 10 bases between them. This CDR3 has 14 amino acids. The chain's CDR3 is CASSSIQGSYEQYF. CDR3 DNA: TGTGCCAGCAGTTCAATACAGGGCTCCTACGAGCAGTACTTC.

In this sample, this clone turned up a few times. This chain connects TRBV6-5 to TRBJ1-1; D ambiguous. This CDR3 region has 14 residues. The V and J ends lost 8 bases and 0 bases respectively, with 13 bases between them. Germline CDR1 is MNHEY and CDR2 is SVGAGI. The CDR3 sequence is CASSRAGLNTEAFF. In DNA form, the CDR3 reads TGTGCCAGCTCCCGGGCGGGATTGAACACTGAAGCTTTCTTT.

In its sample, this clone was seen once. The V gene is TRBV10-1, the J gene TRBJ2-1; 10 nucleotides agree with TRBD1. The CDR3 totals 15 residues. Per the germline V gene, CDR1 is WNHNN and CDR2 is SYGVQD (reference sequence). V trimming: 5 bases; J trimming: 4 bases; junction bases outside the gene matches: 5. The CDR3 region is CASSRTGGGYNEQFF. In nucleotides, the CDR3 is TGCGCCAGCAGTCGGACAGGGGGGGGTTACAATGAGCAGTTCTTC.

A single count supports this clone. The chain is built from TRBV6-1 and TRBJ1-6; no definite D call. CDR1 MNHNS and CDR2 SASEGT come from the germline V gene. The CDR3 consists of 15 residues. V lost 1 base to trimming and J lost 10 bases, with 14 bases between them. The CDR3 sequence: CASSEGSGSGSPLHF. CDR3 in DNA: TGTGCCAGCAGTGAAGGATCCGGGAGCGGCTCACCCCTCCACTTT.

The chain is built from TRBV10-3 and TRBJ1-3; no definite D call. The V end lost 7 bases, the J end lost 3 bases, and 7 bases lay between the germline ends. CDR3 length equals 12 residues. Germline CDR1 is ENHRY and CDR2 is SYGVKD. Written as DNA, the CDR3 is TGTGCCATCAAGACAAGTGGAAACACCATATATTTT. Protein: CAIKTSGNTIYF.

The chain carries TRBV6-5 and TRBJ2-1, with a weak D call TRBD1 (5 bases). This CDR3 is 16 amino acids long. The germline V gene has CDR1 MNHEY and CDR2 SVGAGI. Trimming pared 0 bases from V and 3 bases from J, leaving 12 bases between. In DNA form, the CDR3 reads TGTGCCAGCAGTTACTCTTTCGGTAGGGGCTACAATGAGCAGTTCTTC. Its protein is CASSYSFGRGYNEQFF.

The chain joins TRBV29-1 to TRBJ2-7; TRBD1 agrees at 8 bases. Germline assignment: CDR1 SQVTM and CDR2 ANQGSEA. V trimming: 5 bases; J trimming: 4 bases; junction bases outside the gene matches: 10. This CDR3 contains 14 residues. CDR3 protein: CSVLRTGKRYEQYF. The CDR3 DNA is TGCAGCGTTCTTAGGACAGGGAAGAGATACGAGCAGTACTTC.

This sequence joins TRBV6-5 and TRBJ1-1; possibly TRBD1 for D (6 bases). The length of the CDR3 is 16 residues. Germline assignment: CDR1 MNHEY and CDR2 SVGAGI. V shed 3 bases and J shed 6 bases, with 20 bases lying between them. The CDR3: CASSYSGGRRISEAFF. CDR3 DNA sequence: TGTGCCAGCAGTTATTCGGGGGGGCGGCGAATCTCTGAAGCTTTCTTT.

The chain employs TRBV28 and TRBJ1-3; 7 bases map to TRBD1. Per germline, CDR1 MDHEN and CDR2 SYDVKM. The CDR3 totals 17 residues. Trimming took 2 bases from V and 0 from J; bases not matched to a gene: 7. For the CDR3, the DNA is TGTGCCAGCAGTTTACTGCCGACAGGGCCCTCTGGAAACACCATATATTTT. This translates into CASSLLPTGPSGNTIYF.

The chain links TRBV9 to TRBJ2-7, with 10 bases fitting TRBD2. The CDR3 sequence is 16 residues long. Germline values: CDR1 SGDLS, CDR2 YYNGEE. V lost 0 bases to trimming and J lost 3 bases; unmatched junction nucleotides: 6. The CDR3 coding sequence is TGTGCCAGCAGCGTAGACGTGACTAGCGGGTACTACGAGCAGTACTTC. Residues: CASSVDVTSGYYEQYF.

There are a few counts of this clone. The chain employs TRBV24-1 and TRBJ2-1; D may be TRBD1 (6 bases). CDR3 length equals 16 residues. CDR1 KGHDR and CDR2 SFDVKD come from the germline V gene. V was shortened by 2 bases and J by 6 bases, with 16 bases between the two germline ends. CDR3 DNA sequence: TGTGCCACCAGTGATTCCACAGGGTACGTCTCCAATGAGCAGTTCTTC. It codes for CATSDSTGYVSNEQFF.

The V call is TRBV18, the J call TRBJ1-1; possible D gene TRBD1, 6 bases. Trimming took 6 bases from V and 0 from J, leaving 11 bases between them. Germline loops: CDR1 KGHSH, CDR2 LQKENI. This CDR3 spans 14 amino acids. Here the CDR3 reads CASSLGQMNTEAFF. DNA of the CDR3: TGTGCCAGCTCCCTTGGACAGATGAACACTGAAGCTTTCTTT.

The chain uses TRBV5-1 and TRBJ1-1; D is uncertain. This CDR3 has 12 residues. Trimming cost V 5 bases and J 4 bases, with 9 bases left between them. Per germline, CDR1 SGHRS and CDR2 YFSETQ. The CDR3 sequence: CASRREGTEAFF. CDR3 coding DNA: TGCGCCAGCAGAAGGGAGGGCACTGAAGCTTTCTTT.

This clone was detected only once. V and J are TRBV29-1 and TRBJ2-7; maybe TRBD1 (6 bases). In germline, CDR1 is SQVTM, CDR2 ANQGSEA. V lost 4 bases to trimming and J lost 6 bases, with 19 bases between them. CDR3 size: 14 residues. The CDR3 DNA is TGCAGCGTTGCGTCGGCCTCAATCAGGGGCGAGCAGTACTTC. It translates to CSVASASIRGEQYF.

The chain has TRBV4-1 and TRBJ2-2; 13 positions match TRBD2. This CDR3 spans 18 amino acids. V shed 4 bases, J shed 6 bases, and the junction held 11 bases outside the gene matches. From germline, CDR1 is MGHRA and CDR2 YSYEKL. The CDR3 reads CASSLALTSGGAPGELFF. CDR3 in DNA: TGCGCCAGCAGCCTTGCATTAACTAGCGGGGGGGCCCCCGGGGAGCTGTTTTTT.

V and J are TRBV19 and TRBJ1-1; possibly TRBD1 for D (6 bases). This CDR3 spans 15 amino acids. Germline CDR1 reads LNHDA; CDR2 reads SQIVND (reference sequence). Trimming took off 3 bases at V and 3 bases at J, with 14 bases between the two ends. The CDR3 DNA is TGTGCCAGTAGTATCAGGGGCAGTAGGGACACTGAAGCTTTCTTT. Its protein product is CASSIRGSRDTEAFF.